Listed here is a single T cell receptor (beta chain). Its antigen is not identified. The data were taken from a study of radiotherapy plus CTLA-4 blockade in lung cancer. Study summary: With around 30% of patients having disease control, objective responses were seen in roughly 19%. Study results and caveats: Radiotherapy was combined with ipilimumab, and tumor-derived TCR clones then expanded in blood. Response, reportedly, was best predicted by interferon-beta along with early blood T cell clone dynamics.

Those with chemo-refractory metastatic non-small-cell lung cancer were treated with focal radiation combined with CTLA-4 blockade using ipilimumab. TCRdb keeps only in-frame clones here, not all; method: immunoSEQ multiplex PCR. The sample carries around 120,000 clones, just under 80% recorded once. The V and J ends lost 5 bases and 1 base, in that order; junction bases with no gene match: 5. Per the germline V gene, CDR1 is MNHEY and CDR2 is SMNVEV (reference sequence). The CDR3 is 16 amino acids. Sequenced here: peripheral blood, sampled from a patient treated with radiotherapy plus ipilimumab. The TCR sequence derives from a human donor with non-small cell lung cancer who had a partial response to radiotherapy plus ipilimumab. The chain recombines TRBV27 with TRBJ2-1, with TRBD1 matching over 10 bases. In nucleotides, the CDR3 is TGTGCCAGCAGTCCTCCGGGACAGGGGTCCTACAATGAGCAGTTCTTC. Protein: CASSPPGQGSYNEQFF.